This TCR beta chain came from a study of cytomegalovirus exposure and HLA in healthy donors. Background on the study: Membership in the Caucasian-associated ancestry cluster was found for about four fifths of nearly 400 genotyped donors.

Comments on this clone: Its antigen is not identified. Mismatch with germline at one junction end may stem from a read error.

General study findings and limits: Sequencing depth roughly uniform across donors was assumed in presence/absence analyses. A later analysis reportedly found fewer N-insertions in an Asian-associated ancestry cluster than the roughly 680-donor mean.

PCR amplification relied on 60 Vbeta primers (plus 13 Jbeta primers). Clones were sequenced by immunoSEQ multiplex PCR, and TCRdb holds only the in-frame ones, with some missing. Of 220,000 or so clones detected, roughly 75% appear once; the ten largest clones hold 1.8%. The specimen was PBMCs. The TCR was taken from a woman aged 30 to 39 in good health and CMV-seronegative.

CDR3 sequence reads: CSSSFGHTMFSLDEQYF. The CDR3, as DNA: TGTTCCAGCAGCTTTGGACACACGATGTTTTCATTGGACGAGCAGTACTTC. This rearrangement joins TRBV7-9 to TRBJ2-7; a weak D match, TRBD1 (5 bases). The CDR3 is 17 amino acids. Germline V gives CDR1 SEHNR, CDR2 FQNEAQ (reference sequence).